Below are 6 T cell receptor beta chains sequenced from a single sample in a study of blood T cell repertoires in COVID-19. TCRdb's table, derived via immunoSEQ multiplex PCR, lists solely in-frame clones and lacks some. The sample carries approximately 82,000 clones, roughly four fifths recorded once. Sequenced: peripheral blood. The receptors originated from a man aged 45 to 65 with active or convalescent COVID-19.

This chain uses TRBV28 with TRBJ1-1; the D gene is possibly TRBD1 (6 bases). This CDR3 has 15 residues. Germline V lookup: CDR1 MDHEN, CDR2 SYDVKM. Trimming removed 3 bases from V and 2 bases from J, with 13 bases in between. CDR3 sequence (DNA): TGTGCCAGCAGTTTCAAAGGGGGGGGTAACACTGAAGCTTTCTTT. Protein sequence: CASSFKGGGNTEAFF.

The chain combines TRBV24-1 with TRBJ2-5, with D possibly being TRBD2 (5 bases). Germline V gene sequence: CDR1 KGHDR, CDR2 SFDVKD. Trimming stripped 1 base from V and 7 bases from J, with 12 bases between. This CDR3 is built from 14 residues. The CDR3 DNA is TGTGCCACCAGTGATTTTGCAGAAAGCGGGACCCAGTACTTC. It codes for CATSDFAESGTQYF.

This sequence joins TRBV6-5 and TRBJ1-5, with TRBD1 identical over 7 bases. CDR1 and CDR2 from the germline V gene are MNHEY and SVGAGI. CDR3 length: 15 amino acids. The V segment lost 0 bases and the J segment 5 bases; nucleotides outside the gene matches: 4. The CDR3 nucleotides read TGTGCCAGCAGTTACTCGAAGACAGGGCATCAGCCCCAGCATTTT. Protein sequence: CASSYSKTGHQPQHF.

The chain links TRBV2 to TRBJ2-6; possibly TRBD2 for D (6 bases). V lost 8 bases and J 0 bases, leaving 11 bases between the germline ends. CDR1 and CDR2 (germline): SNHLY, FYNNEI. This CDR3 contains 15 residues. CDR3 amino acids: CASREPGSGANVLTF. CDR3 nucleotides: TGTGCCAGCCGGGAGCCGGGCTCTGGGGCCAACGTCCTGACTTTC.

V and J are TRBV27 and TRBJ2-5, with TRBD2 identical over 11 bases. J gave up 5 bases and V 2 bases, and 7 bases lay outside the gene matches. CDR1 is MNHEY, CDR2 SMNVEV, per germline (reference sequence). The CDR3 has 16 amino acids. As DNA, the CDR3 is TGTGCCAGCAGTTTACTTGTAGCGGGGGGGCTGGAGACCCAGTACTTC. Translating gives CASSLLVAGGLETQYF.

CDR3 protein: CASSRTQTYEQYF. CDR3 nucleotides: TGTGCCAGCAGCCGAACCCAGACCTACGAGCAGTACTTC. The rearrangement links TRBV7-2 to TRBJ2-7, with D uncertain. V lost 5 bases and J lost 2, with 10 bases in between. The CDR3 consists of 13 residues. The germline gives CDR1 SGHTA, CDR2 FQGNSA.